Reported below is one TCR beta chain. Original processing notes: Researchers report that nucleated cell counts were estimated from reference gene primer amplification. Libraries were prepared by immunoSEQ multiplex PCR; TCRdb keeps only in-frame clonotypes and omits some of them. Clonal size and the V and J genes are those of that table, whereas D and trimming came from the DNA. The sample includes over 80,000 clones, about 89% of them seen just once. These data are taken from a study of blood T cell repertoires in COVID-19. At the level of the study: There were acute and convalescent COVID-19 samples, and they came from the United States, Italy and Spain.

The CDR3 has 13 amino acids. Trimming cost V 5 bases and J 4 bases, with 11 bases left between them. CDR1 and CDR2 from the germline V gene are SSHAT and FNYEAQ (reference sequence). This receptor was taken from a man aged 45-60 years with acute or convalescent COVID-19. Source material: peripheral blood. V usage is TRBV7-7 and J usage is TRBJ1-1; possible D gene TRBD1, 5 bases. The CDR3: CASSLNGGTEAFF. In DNA, the CDR3 is TGTGCCAGCAGCCTCAACGGGGGCACTGAAGCTTTCTTT.